This is a list of T cell receptor beta chains from one sample in a study of T cells in Graves' hyperthyroidism and ophthalmopathy. TCRdb used MiXCR to reprocess the multiplex PCR reads, holding one entry per CDR3 protein. The table shows approximately 600,000 distinct CDR3 sequences, with around 21% occurring only once. The sequenced material came from blood. Receptors originate from a man younger than 40 with Graves' ophthalmopathy. The CDR3 runs from the conserved cysteine through the conserved F or W. A D gene is named only where the DNA matches it firmly. Clone size is shown for a subset of rows, as once, few, many or a class of expanded clone.

CDR3nt	CDR3aa	v_gene	j_gene	d_gene	abundance
TGTGCCGCCTCTAGCGGGAGCGGAGCCAAAAACATTCAGTACTTC	CAASSGSGAKNIQYF	TRBV10-3	TRBJ2-4	TRBD2	-
TGTGCCAGCAGCGTTCGGGACACCCGGGCAACTAATGAAAAACTGTTTTTT	CASSVRDTRATNEKLFF	TRBV9	TRBJ1-4	-	-
TGTGCCAGCAGCTGGGGCAGAAATGAGCAGTTCTTC	CASSWGRNEQFF	TRBV5-6	TRBJ2-1	-	few
TGTGCCAGCAGTTACTATACAGGGGGGGGTTCGGATGAGCAGTTCTTC	CASSYYTGGGSDEQFF	TRBV6-6	TRBJ2-1	-	-
TGTGCCAGCAGTTTATCCAGGGGGCTAGAAGCTTTCTTT	CASSLSRGLEAFF	TRBV27	TRBJ1-1	TRBD1	few
TGTGCCAGCAGTCCTTCGCCTGGACAGGGGCTTAATTCACCCCTCCACTTT	CASSPSPGQGLNSPLHF	TRBV6-2/TRBV6-3	TRBJ1-6	TRBD1	-
TGTGCCAGCAGTACAGGGGGCGTTGGCTATGGCTACACCTTC	CASSTGGVGYGYTF	TRBV28	TRBJ1-2	TRBD1	-
TGTGCCACCAGCAGAGTGGTAGCGGGAGGGCCGGAGACCCAGTACTTC	CATSRVVAGGPETQYF	TRBV15	TRBJ2-5	TRBD2	many
TGCGCCAGCAGCCAAGTCAATGGCTACGAGCAGTACTTC	CASSQVNGYEQYF	TRBV4-1	TRBJ2-7	-	-
TGTGCCAGCAGAGCCTTGAGCTCCTACAATGAGCAGTTCTTC	CASRALSSYNEQFF	TRBV12-3/TRBV12-4	TRBJ2-1	-	few
TGTGTCAGCAGCTTATCCCCTACCGGGCCTTTTTTGCCTGGGGCCAACGTCCTGACTTTC	CVSSLSPTGPFLPGANVLTF	TRBV7-2	TRBJ2-6	-	-
TGTGCCAGCAGTTCCGCGGACAGGGGAAGACAGCCCCAGCATTTT	CASSSADRGRQPQHF	TRBV6-5	TRBJ1-5	TRBD1	-
TGTGCCAGTAGTATAACCACGAATCAGCCCCAGCATTTT	CASSITTNQPQHF	TRBV19	TRBJ1-5	-	-
TGTGCCAGCAGTTTTGGAACAGGGAGGAGTGAAAAACTGTTTTTT	CASSFGTGRSEKLFF	TRBV28	TRBJ1-4	-	-
TGCAGTGCTAGAGATTTTAGTACAGGGGAGTGGAAAGATACGCAGTATTTT	CSARDFSTGEWKDTQYF	TRBV20-1	TRBJ2-3	TRBD1	many
TGTGCCTGGGGGACCGGGACAGGTTTCCATGAAGCTTTCTTT	CAWGTGTGFHEAFF	TRBV30	TRBJ1-1	TRBD1	many
TGTGCCGCCCAGGGGGCTGGGGAGACCCAGTACTTC	CAAQGAGETQYF	TRBV10-3	TRBJ2-5	TRBD1	few
TGTGCCTGGGGGGACGCCGCCTTCGGGGGAGCTTTCTTT	CAWGDAAFGGAFF	TRBV30	TRBJ1-1	-	many
TGTGCCAGTAGTATAACCGGGACTAGTCTTGAGCAGTTCTTC	CASSITGTSLEQFF	TRBV19	TRBJ2-1	TRBD2	-
TGTGCCAGCAGTTTTTCGCGCGAGCAGTACTTC	CASSFSREQYF	TRBV28	TRBJ2-7	-	many
TGTGCCAGCAGTTACACTGCGGGAGGCTCCTACGAGCAGTACTTC	CASSYTAGGSYEQYF	TRBV12-3/TRBV12-4	TRBJ2-7	TRBD2	-
TGCAGTGCTAGGGGGGCGGCGAGATACAATGAGCAGTTCTTC	CSARGAARYNEQFF	TRBV20-1	TRBJ2-1	-	-
TGCGCCAGCAGCTTGATGAGAAGTCTAGCGGGAGGGTCGAACACCGGGGAGCTGTTTTTT	CASSLMRSLAGGSNTGELFF	TRBV5-1	TRBJ2-2	TRBD2	few
TGCAGTGCTAGAGATCAGAACGGGAGGCTGGGCAATGAGCAGTTCTTC	CSARDQNGRLGNEQFF	TRBV20-1	TRBJ2-1	TRBD2	-
TGTGCTAGTGGCTATGGAACCAGCTACGATGAGCAGTTCTTC	CASGYGTSYDEQFF	TRBV12-5	TRBJ2-1	-	few
TGTGCCAGCAGTCGTTACTCGGGCCTCTCCTACGAGCAGTACTTC	CASSRYSGLSYEQYF	TRBV6-2/TRBV6-3	TRBJ2-7	-	-
TGCGCCAGCAGCTTGGGAGCCCCCGCGGGACAGGGGTGGACGGAAGCGTCACCCCTCCACTTT	CASSLGAPAGQGWTEASPLHF	TRBV5-1	TRBJ1-6	TRBD1	-
TGTGCCAGCAGATACAAAAAAGGGACTAGCGGGAGGACCAACTCTAGCACAGATACGCAGTATTTT	CASRYKKGTSGRTNSSTDTQYF	TRBV7-2	TRBJ2-3	TRBD2	-
TGTGCCTGGACTGAGGGCGAGGTGGTCACCGGGGAGCTGTTTTTT	CAWTEGEVVTGELFF	TRBV30	TRBJ2-2	-	few
TGCGCCAGCAGCTTCGGGACAGGTGGATCGAACACCGGGGAGCTGTTTTTT	CASSFGTGGSNTGELFF	TRBV5-1	TRBJ2-2	TRBD1	many
TGTGCCAGCAGCCAAATCCCAGATACGCAGTATTTT	CASSQIPDTQYF	TRBV7-2	TRBJ2-3	-	-
TGTGCCAGCTCATCCGAGCGTGGGGACATAAACTATGGCTACACCTTC	CASSSERGDINYGYTF	TRBV18	TRBJ1-2	-	-
TGTGCCAGCAGTTCCGGGACAGGGAGGGAGCCCCAGCATTTT	CASSSGTGREPQHF	TRBV27	TRBJ1-5	TRBD1	few
TGCAGTGCTATCGCCGTTAGTAAAGGTTACAATGAGCAGTTCTTC	CSAIAVSKGYNEQFF	TRBV20-1	TRBJ2-1	-	-
TGTGCCAGCAGCTTAGCCTTGAGTAGCGGGGATAATACGCAGTATTTT	CASSLALSSGDNTQYF	TRBV7-2	TRBJ2-3	TRBD2	few
TGTGCCAGCAGCCCTATCGGAGGGCGGGTGGCCTACGAGCAGTACTTC	CASSPIGGRVAYEQYF	TRBV7-9	TRBJ2-7	-	many
TGTGCCAGCAGCCCCATCGCCGCAGGAAACACCGGGGAGCTGTTTTTT	CASSPIAAGNTGELFF	TRBV5-5	TRBJ2-2	-	-
TGTGCCAGCAGCTTACTGGGCTCCGAGCAGTACTTC	CASSLLGSEQYF	TRBV7-2	TRBJ2-7	-	many
TGTGCCAGCAGCTTAGCGGGCGCTAGCGGCAATGAGCAGTTCTTC	CASSLAGASGNEQFF	TRBV7-2	TRBJ2-1	TRBD2	few
TGTGCCAGCTCACCACAAAGCACCAACACCGGGGAGCTGTTTTTT	CASSPQSTNTGELFF	TRBV18	TRBJ2-2	-	-
TGTGCCAGCAGCTTAGCCGGACTAGCGGGAATGATTCAAGAGACCCAGTACTTC	CASSLAGLAGMIQETQYF	TRBV7-9	TRBJ2-5	TRBD2	many
TGTGCCAGCAGGGCAGGGGGCTCGGCTAGCGGTAACCAAGAGACCCAGTACTTC	CASRAGGSASGNQETQYF	TRBV6-1	TRBJ2-5	-	many